These 19 T cell receptor beta chains share one sample of origin, sequenced in a study of blood T cells in healthy people across ages. The second PCR ran roughly 7 to 12 cycles with a sample-barcoded 5' primer and J-beta primers. TCRdb redid the calling of the 5' RACE reads with MiXCR, one entry per CDR3 protein. The sample contains just over 1 million distinct CDR3 sequences, under 55% of which appear only once. The material sequenced was blood. These receptors all stem from a woman aged 55-69 years in good health.

This chain connects TRBV29-1 to TRBJ2-2, with a weak D call TRBD1 (6 bases). This CDR3 comprises 12 residues. The germline V gene has CDR1 SQVTM and CDR2 ANQGSEA. V was clipped by 6 bases and J by 6 bases, with 11 bases between them. The CDR3, as DNA: TGCAGCGTCGGGACAAAAGCCGGGGAGCTGTTTTTT. Translating it yields CSVGTKAGELFF.

The gene calls are TRBV12-5 and TRBJ2-1; TRBD2 aligns across 11 bases. This CDR3 contains 17 residues. The ends lost 4 bases at V and 2 bases at J; junction bases unmatched: 7. CDR1 and CDR2 from the germline V gene are LGHNT and FRNRAP. The CDR3 DNA reads TGTGCTAGTGGTTCCCCCACTAGCGGGAGTCCCTACAATGAGCAGTTCTTC. Residues: CASGSPTSGSPYNEQFF.

The chain couples TRBV7-6 to TRBJ2-7; the D gene is possibly TRBD1 (5 bases). Germline CDR1 SGHVS, CDR2 FNYEAQ. The CDR3 is 15 residues long. Deletions cut 0 bases from V and 2 bases from J, with 11 bases between. The CDR3, as DNA: TGTGCCAGCAGCTTAGCGGGGCTGGAAGCCTACGAGCAGTACTTC. Its protein is CASSLAGLEAYEQYF.

V and J are TRBV7-2 and TRBJ2-1; 7 positions match TRBD2. V lost 3 bases, J lost 8 bases, and 10 bases stayed unmatched. The CDR3 extends over 15 amino acids. The V gene's germline CDR1 is SGHTA and CDR2 FQGNSA. The CDR3 bases are TGTGCCAGCAGCTTCAACCAGCGGGGCTATGATGAGCAGTTCTTC. This gives the protein CASSFNQRGYDEQFF.

The V call is TRBV6-5, the J call TRBJ2-5, with D perhaps matching TRBD2 (6 bases). CDR1 and CDR2 from the germline V gene are MNHEY and SVGAGI. The CDR3 loop spans 14 amino acids. Trimming stripped 2 bases from V and 2 bases from J, with 9 bases between. The CDR3 here is CASSYGGSQETQYF. The CDR3 coding sequence is TGTGCCAGCAGTTACGGGGGGAGTCAAGAGACCCAGTACTTC.

The chain links TRBV12-3 or TRBV12-4 to TRBJ2-7; 11 bases line up with TRBD1. The J segment lost 6 bases and the V segment lost 3 bases, leaving 7 bases of the junction unmatched. The CDR3 is made up of 15 amino acids. CDR3 sequence (DNA): TGTGCCAGCAGTTTTTGGACAGGGGGCATCGGCGAGCAGTACTTC. It is translated as CASSFWTGGIGEQYF.

This chain uses TRBV2 with TRBJ2-5; D is unresolved. The length of the CDR3 is 15 residues. Trimming took off 0 bases at V and 0 bases at J, with 8 bases between the two ends. CDR1 and CDR2 from the germline V gene are SNHLY and FYNNEI. Here the CDR3 DNA reads TGTGCCAGCAGTGAAGCGAGAGCAGACCAAGAGACCCAGTACTTC. Protein product: CASSEARADQETQYF.

The chain uses TRBV9 and TRBJ2-5, with 9 positions matching TRBD2. This CDR3 has 16 residues. Looked up from germline, CDR1 is SGDLS and CDR2 is YYNGEE. J was trimmed by 4 bases and V by 4 bases; bases with no gene match: 11. The CDR3 protein is CASSFNVAGEGETQYF. DNA for the CDR3: TGTGCCAGCAGCTTCAACGTAGCGGGAGAGGGAGAGACCCAGTACTTC.

This chain connects TRBV5-6 to TRBJ2-3; D not certain. The germline CDR1 and CDR2 sequences are SGHDT and YYEEEE. V shed 3 bases and J shed 6 bases, with 11 bases lying between them. This CDR3 is built from 13 residues. The CDR3 reads CASSSLSGDTQYF. The CDR3 nucleotides read TGTGCCAGCAGCTCCCTGTCTGGTGATACGCAGTATTTT.

This clonotype was detected once. V gene TRBV2 combines with J gene TRBJ2-1, with TRBD2 matching 13 bases. CDR3 length: 17 residues. V shed 0 bases and J 7 bases; nucleotides not matched to a gene: 6. Germline CDR1 reads SNHLY; CDR2 reads FYNNEI. The CDR3 reads CASSEAGLAGLVNEQFF. In DNA, the CDR3 is TGTGCCAGCAGTGAAGCGGGACTAGCGGGATTGGTGAATGAGCAGTTCTTC.

This clonotype came up a few times. J is TRBJ2-1 and V is TRBV20-1; 9 bases fit TRBD2. The CDR3 consists of 17 residues. Trimming took 2 bases from V and 2 from J; bases not matched to a gene: 10. Per germline, CDR1 DFQATT and CDR2 SNEGSKA (reference sequence). Written as DNA, the CDR3 is TGCAGTGCTAGATCCACCTCCCCTAGCGGGACCTACAATGAGCAGTTCTTC. Protein product: CSARSTSPSGTYNEQFF.

This clonotype appeared a few times. The chain joins TRBV7-2 to TRBJ2-3, with no clear D. The CDR3 has 14 amino acids. CDR1 is SGHTA, CDR2 FQGNSA, per germline. The V end was cut by 2 bases, the J end by 1 base, with 7 bases between. The chain's CDR3 is CASSLMVGTDTQYF. The CDR3 nucleotides are TGTGCCAGCAGCTTAATGGTGGGCACAGATACGCAGTATTTT.

The chain has TRBV27 and TRBJ2-5, with no clear D. The germline V gene has CDR1 MNHEY and CDR2 SMNVEV (reference sequence). CDR3 length: 13 residues. The V gene lost 5 bases and the J gene lost 11 bases, with 18 bases spanning the gap. The CDR3 DNA is TGTGCCAGCAGTGTAAGACCAAACAATGAGCAGTACTTC. It yields the protein CASSVRPNNEQYF.

The chain joins TRBV25-1 to TRBJ2-5; D is uncertain. CDR1 is MGHDK and CDR2 is SYGVNS in the germline V gene. With 5 bases removed from V and 7 bases from J, the gap between germline ends came to 11 bases. The CDR3 runs to 12 residues. The CDR3 DNA follows: TGTGCCAGCAGTAGAGACCGTGGGACCCAGTACTTC. It is translated as CASSRDRGTQYF.

This clonotype was seen a few times. The CDR3 spells CASREGTSDSYEQYF. Written as DNA, the CDR3 is TGCGCCAGCCGCGAAGGGACTAGCGACTCCTACGAGCAGTACTTC. The V and J genes are TRBV5-1 and TRBJ2-7; 10 bases fit TRBD2. Trimming at V came to 7 bases and at J to 0 bases, leaving 7 bases not matched to a gene. CDR3 size: 15 residues. From germline, CDR1 is SGHRS and CDR2 YFSETQ.

The rearrangement links TRBV6-5 to TRBJ2-7; D is ambiguous. CDR3 size: 16 residues. Per the germline V gene, CDR1 is MNHEY and CDR2 is SVGAGI. The V gene lost 0 bases and the J gene lost 0 bases, with 12 bases spanning the gap. The DNA for the CDR3 is TGTGCCAGCAGTTACTCGTCCGTCCGGAGCTCCTACGAGCAGTACTTC. Translation: CASSYSSVRSSYEQYF.

This clonotype was counted between two and nine times. This chain links TRBV12-3 or TRBV12-4 with TRBJ2-7; 10 nucleotides align to TRBD1. The CDR3 runs 17 residues. V was pared by 4 bases and J by 2 bases, with 11 bases of the junction left unmatched. CDR3 residues: CASSYRGADRGPYEQYF. CDR3 in DNA: TGTGCCAGCAGTTACAGGGGGGCCGACAGGGGGCCCTACGAGCAGTACTTC.

This chain uses TRBV5-1 with TRBJ2-7; TRBD2 agrees at 11 bases. In germline, CDR1 is SGHRS, CDR2 YFSETQ. This CDR3 is built from 17 residues. Trimming cost V 4 bases and J 2 bases; bases outside gene matches: 11. In DNA form, the CDR3 reads TGCGCCAGCAGCATACCCCCCGGGACTAGCGGTACCTACGAGCAGTACTTC. Translated, it gives CASSIPPGTSGTYEQYF.

The CDR3 here is CASGESSTDTQYF. The CDR3 DNA is TGTGCCAGTGGGGAGTCTAGCACAGATACGCAGTATTTT. The rearrangement joins TRBV6-5 to TRBJ2-3, with D tentatively TRBD2 (5 bases). Germline V lookup: CDR1 MNHEY, CDR2 SVGAGI. The CDR3 has 13 amino acids. V lost 9 bases to trimming and J lost 0 bases, with 10 bases between them.